This TCR beta chain was identified in a study of blood T cell repertoires in COVID-19. Study-wide background: COVID-19 samples, acute and convalescent, were from the United States, Italy and Spain. The analysed material was cDNA or gDNA that came from T cells, B-cell-depleted T cells, or PBMCs.

There are 15 residues in the CDR3. V was cut by 0 bases and J by 1 base, with 10 bases left in between. Per the germline V gene, CDR1 is SGHNT and CDR2 is YYREEE (reference sequence). In the original workflow: For nucleated cells, counts were estimated from reference gene primer amplification. The table came from immunoSEQ multiplex PCR; TCRdb's copy has only in-frame clones and leaves some out. That table is the source of V, J and clone size, and D and trimming were worked out from the DNA. The data show fewer than 110,000 clones, 91% seen once. The sequence came from a man aged 45-65 years with acute or convalescent COVID-19. This chain uses TRBV5-4 with TRBJ2-5, with D perhaps TRBD1 (6 bases). The sample comprised peripheral blood. The CDR3 DNA sequence: TGTGCCAGCAGCTTGGAGGGGACACCCCAAGAGACCCAGTACTTC. Protein: CASSLEGTPQETQYF.